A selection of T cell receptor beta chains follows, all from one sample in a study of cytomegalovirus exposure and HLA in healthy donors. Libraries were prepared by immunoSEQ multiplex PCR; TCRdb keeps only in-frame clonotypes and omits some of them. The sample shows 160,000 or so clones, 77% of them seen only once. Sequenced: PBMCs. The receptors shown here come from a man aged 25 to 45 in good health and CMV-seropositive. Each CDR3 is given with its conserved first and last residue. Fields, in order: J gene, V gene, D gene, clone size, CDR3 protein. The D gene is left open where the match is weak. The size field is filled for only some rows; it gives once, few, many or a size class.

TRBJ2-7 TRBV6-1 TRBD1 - CASSQPGQGAHEQYF
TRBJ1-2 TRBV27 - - CASRGVSYGYTF
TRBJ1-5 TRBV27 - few CAINAGGNQPQHF
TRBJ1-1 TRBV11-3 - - CASSSGQGWNTEAFF
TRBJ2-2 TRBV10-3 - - CAISESVTSNTGELFF
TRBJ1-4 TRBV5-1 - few CASSFGQTNEKLFF
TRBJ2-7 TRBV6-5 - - CASSFGRDYEQYF
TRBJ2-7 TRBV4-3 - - CASSQGLGGDYEQYF
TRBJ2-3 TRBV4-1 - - CASSQNREWMADTQYF
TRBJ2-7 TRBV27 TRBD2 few CASSSLWGGYYEQYF
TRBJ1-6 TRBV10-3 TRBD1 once CAIRTGSSYNSPLHF
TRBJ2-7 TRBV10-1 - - CASSEAQGYEQYF
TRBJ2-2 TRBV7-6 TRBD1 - CASSRGQGHYPGELFF
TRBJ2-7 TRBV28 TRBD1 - CASRTGVLGEQYF
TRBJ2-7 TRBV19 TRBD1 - CASSSHRDRGLYEQYF
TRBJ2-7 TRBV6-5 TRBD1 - CASRGDRVVYEQYF
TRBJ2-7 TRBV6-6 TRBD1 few CASSLHGQGSEQYF
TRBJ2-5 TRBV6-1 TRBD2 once CAAGGEETQYF
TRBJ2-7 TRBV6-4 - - CASSDYGRGSYEQYF
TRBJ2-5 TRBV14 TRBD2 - CASSQDHGGVVETQYF
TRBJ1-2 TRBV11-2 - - CASSFWGDSGYTF
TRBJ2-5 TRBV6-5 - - CASGSLKTQYF
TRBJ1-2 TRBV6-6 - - CASIEWGGAGGYTF
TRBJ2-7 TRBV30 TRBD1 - CAWSYGTGINEQYF
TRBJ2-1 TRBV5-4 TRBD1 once CASSARQGDEQFF
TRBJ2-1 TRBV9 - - CASSVSYNEQFF
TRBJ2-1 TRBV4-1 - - CASSQEGEGRQFF
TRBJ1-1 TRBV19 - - CVTAISSEAFF
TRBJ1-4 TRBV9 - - CASSNRQLNEKLFF
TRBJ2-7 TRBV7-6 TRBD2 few CASSLESGGLYEQYF
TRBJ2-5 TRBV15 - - CATSRGPTGQETQYF
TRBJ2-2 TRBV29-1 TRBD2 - CSVPGGSGTTNTGELFF
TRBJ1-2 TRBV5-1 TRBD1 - CASSLQGTGYRGYTF
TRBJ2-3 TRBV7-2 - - CASSSLTDTQYF
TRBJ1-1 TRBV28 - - CATLTGMNTEAFF
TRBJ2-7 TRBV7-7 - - CASSLGPSSYEQYF
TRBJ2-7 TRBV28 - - CASSLHYEQYF
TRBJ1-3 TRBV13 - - CASSLTHYSGNTIYF
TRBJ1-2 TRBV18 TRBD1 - CASAERLGQDNYGYTF
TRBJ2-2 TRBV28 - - CASSSRTVGSGELFF
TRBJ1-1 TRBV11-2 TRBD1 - CASSYTGGQTTEAFF
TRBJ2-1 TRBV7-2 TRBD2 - CASSLPGLVRNEQFF
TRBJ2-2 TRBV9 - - CASSGDTRTTGELFF
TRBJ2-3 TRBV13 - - CASSLGGVGADTQYF
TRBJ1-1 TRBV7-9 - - CASSPRSSNTEAFF
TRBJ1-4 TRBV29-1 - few CSVVNPGSHEKLFF
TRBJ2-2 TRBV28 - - CASMNRALAGELFF
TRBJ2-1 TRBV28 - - CASSIGPWQFF
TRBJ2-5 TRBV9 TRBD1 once CASSPSTEGDRAQETQYF
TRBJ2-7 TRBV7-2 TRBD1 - CASSSRQGSYEQYF
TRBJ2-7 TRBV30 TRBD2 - CAWTGGERYEQYF
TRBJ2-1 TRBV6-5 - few CASSLWGDEQFF
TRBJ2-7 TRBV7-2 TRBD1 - CASSNPGGNYEQYF
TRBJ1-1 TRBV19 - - CASSIGRENTEAFF